Presented here are 14 T cell receptor beta chains from one specimen sequenced in a study of regulatory dendritic cells for organ transplantation. The antigens these receptors bind are not known. The assay was immunoSEQ multiplex PCR, and TCRdb's table has in-frame clones only and misses some. The sample lists roughly 12,000 clones, just under 80% occurring once. Sorted subsets were CFSE-labeled and cultured roughly 5 days with allogeneic dendritic cells. The source material was naive CD8+ T cells from blood cultured with regulatory dendritic cells. The subset here: CD45RA+ naive T cells. These receptors all stem from a human donor in good health.

In this sample, this clone turned up a few times. The V gene is TRBV6-5, the J gene TRBJ1-1; possibly TRBD1 for D (5 bases). CDR3 length equals 14 residues. V lost 6 bases and J 4 bases, leaving 15 bases between the germline ends. Germline V CDR1 and CDR2: MNHEY, SVGAGI. The CDR3 here is CASRYQGFGTEAFF. The CDR3 nucleotides are TGTGCCAGCAGATACCAGGGTTTTGGCACTGAAGCTTTCTTT.

V is TRBV9 and J is TRBJ1-2; 11 nucleotides agree with TRBD1. There are 16 residues in the CDR3. Trimming at V came to 0 bases and at J to 6 bases, leaving 7 bases not matched to a gene. Germline CDR1 reads SGDLS; CDR2 reads YYNGEE. In DNA, the CDR3 is TGTGCCAGCAGCGTAGCAAGGACAGGGGGCGCAAATGGCTACACCTTC. It translates to CASSVARTGGANGYTF. Together with reference TRBV9 and TRBJ1-2, the CDR3 gives the full variable domain: DSGVTQTPKHLITATGQRVTLRCSPRSGDLSVYWYQQSLDQGLQFLIQYYNGEERAKGNILERFSAQQFPDLHSELNLSSLELGDSALYFCASSVARTGGANGYTFGSGTRLTVV.

The chain employs TRBV5-1 and TRBJ2-5, with TRBD2 matching 9 bases. CDR1 and CDR2 from the germline V gene are SGHRS and YFSETQ. V lost 3 bases to trimming and J lost 0 bases; unmatched junction nucleotides: 12. The CDR3 extends over 18 amino acids. The CDR3, as DNA: TGCGCCAGCAGCTCAAAAGCGGGGGGCGGACAGTACCAAGAGACCCAGTACTTC. Encoded protein: CASSSKAGGGQYQETQYF.

The V call is TRBV19, the J call TRBJ1-2; 8 bases line up with TRBD1. The CDR3 covers 15 residues. V shed 5 bases and J 3 bases; nucleotides not matched to a gene: 8. Per the germline V gene, CDR1 is LNHDA and CDR2 is SQIVND (reference sequence). Here the CDR3 DNA reads TGTGCCAGTAGTTTTCGACAGGGGAACTACTATGGCTACACCTTC. Translated: CASSFRQGNYYGYTF.

This chain joins TRBV7-6 and TRBJ2-1; TRBD2 is a possible D gene (5 bases). The germline gives CDR1 SGHVS, CDR2 FNYEAQ. Trimming pared 0 bases from V and 7 bases from J, leaving 7 bases between. The CDR3 is made up of 13 amino acids. The CDR3: CASSLAPGNEQFF. The CDR3 bases are TGTGCCAGCAGCTTAGCCCCGGGAAATGAGCAGTTCTTC.

The chain recombines TRBV11-3 with TRBJ1-1, with D possibly matching TRBD1 (5 bases). There are 15 residues in the CDR3. Per germline, CDR1 SGHNT and CDR2 YENEEA. Trimming took off 1 base at V and 5 bases at J, with 14 bases between the two ends. The CDR3 DNA is TGTGCCAGCAGCTTAGTAGACGGGGGAGGAACTGAAGCTTTCTTT. Translation: CASSLVDGGGTEAFF.

This clone is medium-sized by share. The chain uses TRBV5-1 and TRBJ2-5, with 10 bases that match TRBD1. V lost 1 base to trimming and J lost 5 bases; unmatched junction nucleotides: 5. Germline V gene data show CDR1 as SGHRS and CDR2 as YFSETQ. The CDR3 covers 15 residues. This CDR3 reads CASSLMTGGRETQYF. The CDR3 region has the DNA TGCGCCAGCAGCTTGATGACAGGGGGCAGGGAGACCCAGTACTTC.

The chain links TRBV10-3 to TRBJ1-1; D perhaps matches TRBD1 (5 bases). The length of the CDR3 is 16 residues. Germline-derived CDR1 and CDR2 are ENHRY and SYGVKD. V lost 3 bases and J lost 4, with 18 bases in between. The CDR3 sequence: CAISDYGRGNGTEAFF. The CDR3 DNA reads as TGTGCCATCAGTGATTACGGAAGGGGCAATGGCACTGAAGCTTTCTTT.

The chain has TRBV9 and TRBJ2-3; possibly TRBD2 for D (7 bases). Germline CDR1 is SGDLS and CDR2 is YYNGEE. The CDR3 is 15 residues long. V was shortened by 3 bases and J by 2 bases, with 13 bases between the two germline ends. This CDR3 reads CASSGVAGATDTQYF. CDR3 DNA: TGTGCCAGCAGCGGCGTGGCGGGGGCCACAGATACGCAGTATTTT.

The J gene is TRBJ2-7, the V gene TRBV6-1; the match to TRBD1 covers 7 bases. Germline trimming cut 4 bases from V and 6 bases from J; bases unmatched to any gene: 9. This CDR3 is 14 amino acids long. Germline lookup yields CDR1 MNHNS and CDR2 SASEGT. In DNA form, the CDR3 reads TGTGCCAGCAGTGGGAGCCTGGACAGGTTCGAGCAGTACTTC. As protein: CASSGSLDRFEQYF.

The chain has TRBV5-4 and TRBJ1-2, with D perhaps matching TRBD1 (5 bases). The germline V gene has CDR1 SGHNT and CDR2 YYREEE (reference sequence). Trimming pared 2 bases from V and 4 bases from J, leaving 15 bases between. This CDR3 has 15 amino acids. CDR3 sequence reads: CASSFDGGGLYGYTF. The CDR3 nucleotides are TGTGCCAGCAGCTTTGACGGGGGAGGCCTCTATGGCTACACCTTC. The whole variable domain, remainder taken from reference TRBV5-4 and TRBJ1-2, is ETGVTQSPTHLIKTRGQQVTLRCSSQSGHNTVSWYQQALGQGPQFIFQYYREEENGRGNFPPRFSGLQFPNYSSELNVNALELDDSALYLCASSFDGGGLYGYTFGSGTRLTVV.

V usage is TRBV4-3 and J usage is TRBJ2-1; TRBD2 agrees at 9 bases. The CDR3 loop spans 14 amino acids. Germline lookup yields CDR1 LGHNA and CDR2 YSLEER. J lost 10 bases, V lost 0 bases, and 4 bases had no gene match. The CDR3: CASSQDPSGIEQFF. DNA of the CDR3: TGCGCCAGCAGCCAAGATCCTAGCGGGATAGAGCAGTTCTTC.

For the CDR3, the DNA is TGTGCCAGCAGCTCCGGCGGAGGGCAGGGCGAGCAGTACTTC. Protein: CASSSGGGQGEQYF. The chain combines TRBV11-3 with TRBJ2-7; possibly TRBD2 for D (6 bases). Germline loops: CDR1 SGHNT, CDR2 YENEEA. The ends were cut back, 4 bases at V and 6 bases at J, with 16 bases in the middle. The CDR3 totals 14 residues.

The V and J genes are TRBV9 and TRBJ2-7, with D possibly matching TRBD2 (5 bases). CDR1 is SGDLS and CDR2 is YYNGEE in the germline V gene. This CDR3 spans 15 amino acids. The V and J ends lost 0 bases and 1 base respectively, with 11 bases between them. The CDR3 nucleotides read TGTGCCAGCAGCGTAGAAAGCGGCCTATCCTACGAGCAGTACTTC. It is translated as CASSVESGLSYEQYF.